These 10 T cell receptor beta chains were all obtained from the same sample, sequenced in a study of T cells after posttransplantation cyclophosphamide. Clones were read by immunoSEQ multiplex PCR, and TCRdb kept only the in-frame ones, dropping some. This sample has roughly 17,000 clones, with 70% to 90% found just once. Sequences were obtained from memory CD4+ T cells sorted from blood. These receptors were collected from a man younger than 40 in good health and a related stem cell transplant donor.

The chain links TRBV6-1 to TRBJ2-1; TRBD2 is a possible D gene (7 bases). The CDR3 totals 14 residues. V was cut by 4 bases and J by 7 bases, with 14 bases left in between. Germline CDR1 MNHNS, CDR2 SASEGT. CDR3 in DNA: TGTGCCAGCAGTGTATCGGGGGGCCAGAATGAGCAGTTCTTC. Amino acids: CASSVSGGQNEQFF.

The chain combines TRBV11-1 with TRBJ2-3, with a weak D call TRBD2 (5 bases). V lost 6 bases and J lost 2, with 18 bases in between. This CDR3 has 16 residues. Germline CDR1 is SGHAT and CDR2 is FQDESV (reference sequence). In DNA, the CDR3 is TGTGCCAGCAGGAGAAGCCTCCAGCGGAACACAGATACGCAGTATTTT. This codes for CASRRSLQRNTDTQYF.

The V gene is TRBV2, the J gene TRBJ2-5; D is uncertain. The CDR3 consists of 12 residues. V lost 4 bases to trimming and J lost 4 bases, with 7 bases between them. Germline lookup yields CDR1 SNHLY and CDR2 FYNNEI. The CDR3 region is CASSAPLETQYF. The CDR3 nucleotides are TGTGCCAGCAGTGCCCCACTAGAGACCCAGTACTTC.

This chain uses TRBV5-6 with TRBJ1-5; 12 bases fit TRBD1. Germline V gene data show CDR1 as SGHDT and CDR2 as YYEEEE. The CDR3 spans 18 residues. J was trimmed by 2 bases and V by 3 bases; bases with no gene match: 9. CDR3 sequence: CASSSGTGGPRGNQPQHF. The DNA for the CDR3 is TGTGCCAGCAGCTCCGGGACAGGGGGCCCTAGGGGCAATCAGCCCCAGCATTTT. Together with reference TRBV5-6 and TRBJ1-5, the CDR3 gives the full variable domain: DAGVTQSPTHLIKTRGQQVTLRCSPKSGHDTVSWYQQALGQGPQFIFQYYEEEERQRGNFPDRFSGHQFPNYSSELNVNALLLGDSALYLCASSSGTGGPRGNQPQHFGDGTRLSIL.

Turning to this clone: A junction end diverges from the germline sequence, so it may reflect a read error. In the same sample, other DNA sequences code for this CDR3. This chain uses TRBV19 with TRBJ1-6; D gene unclear. The germline CDR1 and CDR2 sequences are LNHDA and SQIVND (reference sequence). This CDR3 comprises 15 residues. Here the CDR3 DNA reads TGCGCCAGTAGTAGTATTCCCTCTTCGAATTCACCCCTCCACTTT. Protein: CASSSIPSSNSPLHF.

V usage is TRBV4-2 and J usage is TRBJ2-5, with TRBD2 identical over 11 bases. Germline CDR1 LGHNA, CDR2 YNFKEQ. This CDR3 has 17 amino acids. V was pared by 0 bases and J by 5 bases, with 8 bases of the junction left unmatched. CDR3 coding DNA: TGTGCCAGCAGCCAAGAGGTAGCGGGGGGGCTGGGTGAGACCCAGTACTTC. This sequence encodes CASSQEVAGGLGETQYF.

This clone was seen a few times. Other nucleotide sequences in the sample specify the same CDR3. The V and J genes are TRBV18 and TRBJ1-1, with TRBD1 as a possible D gene (5 bases). Germline values: CDR1 KGHSH, CDR2 LQKENI. The germline V and J ends were trimmed by 6 bases and 2 bases, with 10 bases remaining between them. The CDR3 has 13 residues. In nucleotides, the CDR3 is TGTGCCAGCTCGTCCCAGGGAAACACTGAAGCTTTCTTT. Encoded protein: CASSSQGNTEAFF.

The sample holds one count of this clone. This chain links TRBV5-1 with TRBJ2-3, with 8 positions matching TRBD1. After removal of 4 bases from V and 2 bases from J, the junction contained 6 bases not matched to a gene. Germline CDR1 and CDR2: SGHRS and YFSETQ. This CDR3 is built from 15 residues. CDR3 protein: CASSRGTGVTDTQYF. CDR3 coding DNA: TGCGCCAGCAGCCGCGGGACAGGAGTCACAGATACGCAGTATTTT.

The CDR3 region has the DNA TGTGCCAGCAGCCCTTTGAGAGGGCAGGTAGATTCACCCCTCCACTTT. This codes for CASSPLRGQVDSPLHF. The chain has TRBV5-4 and TRBJ1-6; unclear D gene. The CDR3 extends over 16 amino acids. Trimming removed 4 bases at V and 8 bases at J, with 19 bases between. Germline values: CDR1 SGHNT, CDR2 YYREEE (reference sequence).

CDR3: CASQTTGEVSYEQYF. The CDR3 region has the DNA TGTGCCAGCCAGACGACAGGGGAAGTAAGCTACGAGCAGTACTTC. The chain is built from TRBV28 and TRBJ2-7; 8 bases are a match to TRBD1. Looked up from germline, CDR1 is MDHEN and CDR2 is SYDVKM. The CDR3 has 15 residues. V was clipped by 8 bases and J by 3 bases; unmatched bases: 12.